This T cell receptor beta chain emerged from a study of breast tumors, draining lymph nodes, adjacent tissues. As concerns this clonotype: Its antigen is not identified.

MiXCR, run by TCRdb on the multiplex PCR reads, gives a single entry per CDR3 protein. The table records about 150,000 distinct CDR3 sequences, about a fifth of them present only once. Breast cancer patients provided tissue from their axillary draining lymph nodes. Study-level points and caveats: Tumors had less TCR diversity than lymph nodes, more than nontumor tissue.

CDR1 is SGHVS and CDR2 is FNYEAQ in the germline V gene. Trimming removed 5 bases from V and 2 bases from J; junction bases left unmatched: 8. CDR3 size: 15 residues. The origin of this receptor is a female donor with breast cancer. Some clones in this sample may be carry-over from other donors' samples. This chain connects TRBV7-6 to TRBJ2-7, with 8 bases matching TRBD1. Sequencing was carried out using axillary lymph node tissue. CDR3 residues: CASSLQGGQTYEQYF. CDR3 nucleotides: TGTGCCAGCAGCCTACAGGGGGGACAGACCTACGAGCAGTACTTC.